Following are 21 T cell receptor beta chains from one sample sequenced in a study of blood T cell repertoires in COVID-19. The protocol was immunoSEQ multiplex PCR, while the TCRdb copy is restricted to in-frame clones and leaves out a portion. This sample carries about 410,000 clones, around 91% of them seen once, and the ten largest clones take about 0.57%. Sequencing input: PBMCs or T cells enriched from blood (not recorded which). These receptors came from a young man who had recovered from COVID-19.

The gene calls are TRBV12-2 and TRBJ1-4. TRBV12-2 is a pseudogene. CDR3 length: 15 amino acids. The CDR3 sequence is CASRLGVATNEKLFF. Here the CDR3 DNA reads TGTGCAAGTCGCTTAGGAGTTGCAACTAATGAAAAACTGTTTTTT.

The V and J genes are TRBV5-1 and TRBJ2-6; tentatively, D is TRBD2 (6 bases). CDR1 is SGHRS, CDR2 YFSETQ, per germline. V was pared by 0 bases and J by 0 bases, with 13 bases between. CDR3 length: 18 residues. CDR3 protein: CASSLEGRGTSGANVLTF. In DNA, the CDR3 is TGCGCCAGCAGCTTGGAGGGACGGGGGACCTCTGGGGCCAACGTCCTGACTTTC.

The rearrangement links TRBV11-3 to TRBJ1-1; a possible D gene is TRBD1 (5 bases). The V end was cut by 2 bases, the J end by 2 bases, with 9 bases between. The CDR3 has 14 amino acids. CDR1 is SGHNT and CDR2 is YENEEA in the germline V gene. CDR3 sequence reads: CASSLTGSNTEAFF. DNA for the CDR3: TGTGCCAGCAGCTTAACAGGATCTAACACTGAAGCTTTCTTT.

The V call is TRBV12-5, the J call TRBJ1-1; D gene unclear. CDR1 LGHNT and CDR2 FRNRAP come from the germline V gene. V gave up 1 base and J gave up 4 bases, with 7 bases separating them. This CDR3 region has 13 residues. This CDR3 is CASGLGEGTEAFF. The CDR3 region has the DNA TGTGCTAGTGGTTTGGGTGAGGGCACTGAAGCTTTCTTT. The full variable domain, completed using reference TRBV12-5 and TRBJ1-1, is DARVTQTPRHKVTEMGQEVTMRCQPILGHNTVFWYRQTMMQGLELLAYFRNRAPLDDSGMPKDRFSAEMPDATLATLKIQPSEPRDSAVYFCASGLGEGTEAFFGQGTRLTVV.

DNA of the CDR3: TGTGCCAGCAGCCCTGTGCAGGGGACGTATCTGAACACTGAAGCTTTCTTT. This gives the protein CASSPVQGTYLNTEAFF. The rearrangement links TRBV14 to TRBJ1-1; D is perhaps TRBD1 (6 bases). The CDR3 loop spans 17 amino acids. Germline V gene lookup returns CDR1 SGHDN and CDR2 FVKESK. With 4 bases removed from V and 0 bases from J, the gap between germline ends came to 18 bases.

The chain couples TRBV5-6 to TRBJ1-5, with 7 bases fitting TRBD1. CDR1 and CDR2 from the germline V gene are SGHDT and YYEEEE. This CDR3 has 14 residues. The junction had 6 bases not matched to a gene; V was cut back by 4 bases and J by 5 bases. The CDR3 region is CASSRAGGDQPQHF. The DNA of the CDR3 is TGTGCCAGCAGCCGAGCAGGGGGAGATCAGCCCCAGCATTTT. The whole variable domain, filled in from reference TRBV5-6 and TRBJ1-5, reads DAGVTQSPTHLIKTRGQQVTLRCSPKSGHDTVSWYQQALGQGPQFIFQYYEEEERQRGNFPDRFSGHQFPNYSSELNVNALLLGDSALYLCASSRAGGDQPQHFGDGTRLSIL.

This chain connects TRBV7-9 to TRBJ2-5; 10 nucleotides line up with TRBD2. Looked up from germline, CDR1 is SEHNR and CDR2 is FQNEAQ (reference sequence). The CDR3 spans 15 residues. V was pared by 7 bases and J by 3 bases, with 8 bases of the junction left unmatched. CDR3 coding DNA: TGTGCCAGCACCTCTGGGCTAGCGGGGGAAGAGACCCAGTACTTC. The encoded protein is CASTSGLAGEETQYF.

The chain couples TRBV7-3 to TRBJ2-7; D may be TRBD1 (5 bases). Germline CDR1 SGHTA, CDR2 FQGTGA. The CDR3 sequence is 14 residues long. The germline V and J ends were trimmed by 6 bases and 2 bases, with 14 bases remaining between them. DNA of the CDR3: TGTGCCAGCAGTCCATCTGCAGGGACCTACGAGCAGTACTTC. Translation: CASSPSAGTYEQYF.

The chain links TRBV9 to TRBJ2-1; the D gene is possibly TRBD2 (5 bases). V lost 0 bases and J 7 bases, leaving 14 bases between the germline ends. The length of the CDR3 is 15 residues. In germline, CDR1 is SGDLS, CDR2 YYNGEE. The CDR3 loop is CASSVAIAYTNEQFF. The CDR3, as DNA: TGTGCCAGCAGCGTAGCCATAGCGTATACGAATGAGCAGTTCTTC.

The V and J genes are TRBV11-2 and TRBJ1-3; D remains unclear. Germline CDR1 is SGHAT and CDR2 is FQNNGV. V lost 2 bases to trimming and J lost 4 bases, with 6 bases between them. The CDR3 runs 13 residues. Written as DNA, the CDR3 is TGTGCCAGCAGCTTACTCGGGGGAAACACCATATATTTT. This sequence encodes CASSLLGGNTIYF.

The V and J genes are TRBV7-8 and TRBJ2-3; 10 bases match TRBD2. The trim removed 2 bases at V and 5 bases at J, leaving 7 bases unmatched. CDR3 length equals 16 residues. Germline V CDR1 and CDR2: SGHVS, FQNEAQ. Written as DNA, the CDR3 is TGTGCCAGCAGCTTAAACGGACTAGCGGTCGGAGATACGCAGTATTTT. It specifies CASSLNGLAVGDTQYF.

The rearrangement uses TRBV2 and TRBJ1-4; D may be TRBD1 (5 bases). The CDR3 is 15 residues long. Germline-derived CDR1 and CDR2 are SNHLY and FYNNEI. V lost 5 bases and J 3 bases, leaving 13 bases between the germline ends. CDR3 loop: CASSLNRLPNEKLFF. The CDR3 nucleotides read TGTGCCAGCAGTCTTAACAGGCTCCCTAATGAAAAACTGTTTTTT.

The chain uses TRBV7-9 and TRBJ2-3; TRBD2 matches 7 bases. The V gene's germline CDR1 is SEHNR and CDR2 FQNEAQ (reference sequence). The CDR3 has 14 amino acids. V trimming: 4 bases; J trimming: 3 bases; junction bases outside the gene matches: 4. Here the CDR3 DNA reads TGTGCCAGCAGCTCGGGGGGTATGACAGATACGCAGTATTTT. Its translation is CASSSGGMTDTQYF.

V is TRBV2 and J is TRBJ2-7, with TRBD1 identical over 8 bases. The CDR3 has 15 amino acids. The germline V gene encodes CDR1 SNHLY and CDR2 FYNNEI. V dropped 7 bases and J dropped 2; count of bases not matched to a gene: 10. CDR3 protein: CASKDRTGSTYEQYF. CDR3 DNA: TGTGCCAGCAAGGACCGGACAGGGTCAACCTACGAGCAGTACTTC.

The chain uses TRBV12-3 or TRBV12-4 and TRBJ2-5, with D maybe TRBD2 (6 bases). V was cut by 3 bases and J by 5 bases, with 10 bases left in between. The CDR3 loop spans 13 amino acids. CDR3 sequence (DNA): TGTGCCAGCAGTTTGACTAGGTGGGAGACCCAGTACTTC. It specifies CASSLTRWETQYF.

The V call is TRBV6-5, the J call TRBJ1-1; tentative D call: TRBD1 (5 bases). Trimming took 6 bases from V and 3 from J, leaving 11 bases between them. Looked up from germline, CDR1 is MNHEY and CDR2 is SVGAGI. The CDR3 is 13 residues long. CDR3 region: CASRQGLDTEAFF. The CDR3 DNA reads as TGTGCCAGCAGGCAGGGTTTGGACACTGAAGCTTTCTTT.

This rearrangement joins TRBV7-3 to TRBJ2-1, with TRBD1 as a possible D gene (6 bases). Germline-derived CDR1 and CDR2 are SGHTA and FQGTGA. Between the trimmed V and J ends, which lost 5 bases and 4 bases, there was a span of 18 bases. The CDR3 sequence is 16 residues long. Here the CDR3 reads CASSPGLGAMYNEQFF. CDR3 DNA sequence: TGTGCCAGCAGCCCGGGGTTGGGGGCTATGTACAATGAGCAGTTCTTC.

The chain joins TRBV7-3 to TRBJ1-6; D call uncertain. V gave up 6 bases and J gave up 5 bases, with 11 bases separating them. The CDR3 is made up of 14 amino acids. CDR1 and CDR2 from the germline V gene are SGHTA and FQGTGA. CDR3 sequence (DNA): TGTGCCAGCAGTCGAGGAGCTGATAATTCACCCCTCCACTTT. Amino acids: CASSRGADNSPLHF.

The rearrangement joins TRBV11-3 to TRBJ2-5; D is uncertain. V was clipped by 3 bases and J by 4 bases, with 3 bases between them. This CDR3 has 11 residues. In germline, CDR1 is SGHNT, CDR2 YENEEA. The CDR3 spells CASSFGETQYF. CDR3 nucleotides: TGTGCCAGCAGCTTCGGAGAGACCCAGTACTTC.

This rearrangement joins TRBV9 to TRBJ2-5; 13 nucleotides align to TRBD2. V dropped 0 bases and J dropped 3; count of bases not matched to a gene: 2. This CDR3 is built from 16 residues. Per germline, CDR1 SGDLS and CDR2 YYNGEE. CDR3 in amino acids: CASSVGGLAGKETQYF. CDR3 coding DNA: TGTGCCAGCAGCGTAGGGGGACTAGCGGGGAAAGAGACCCAGTACTTC.

The J gene is TRBJ1-3, the V gene TRBV19; D uncertain. Germline V gives CDR1 LNHDA, CDR2 SQIVND (reference sequence). V was shortened by 8 bases and J by 0 bases, with 14 bases between the two germline ends. This CDR3 has 15 amino acids. Here the CDR3 reads CASSSLPTSGNTIYF. The CDR3 DNA sequence: TGTGCCAGTTCTTCTCTCCCTACCTCTGGAAACACCATATATTTT. Full variable domain (missing parts from reference TRBV19 and TRBJ1-3): DGGITQSPKYLFRKEGQNVTLSCEQNLNHDAMYWYRQDPGQGLRLIYYSQIVNDFQKGDIAEGYSVSREKKESFPLTVTSAQKNPTAFYLCASSSLPTSGNTIYFGEGSWLTVV.